This T cell receptor (beta chain) was obtained from a study of T cells in Graves' hyperthyroidism and ophthalmopathy. Points from the study as a whole: In simple terms, a model built on 13 V-J features told ophthalmopathy apart from stable hyperthyroidism.

Each 10 ml fresh peripheral blood draw supplied the PBMCs. This clonotype was detected only a few times. As yet, its antigen is unknown. Template material for amplifying TCR beta CDR3 regions consisted of RNA transcripts. During a first-round RT-PCR of the TCR CDR3, the HTBI primer set was used. TCRdb independently ran MiXCR on the multiplex PCR reads; one entry per CDR3 protein. The sample shows 300,000 or so distinct CDR3 sequences, about 20% of them seen only once. The germline gives CDR1 SNHLY, CDR2 FYNNEI. The CDR3 runs to 16 residues. J was trimmed by 7 bases and V by 3 bases; bases with no gene match: 4.

Sequenced sample: blood. The source is a woman aged 45-59 years with Graves' hyperthyroidism. The chain links TRBV2 to TRBJ2-1; TRBD2 matches 15 bases. CDR3 DNA sequence: TGTGCCAGCAGTGAGTGGACTAGCGGGAGGGGTAATGAGCAGTTCTTC. Translated: CASSEWTSGRGNEQFF.